A single sample is the source of the 24 T cell receptor beta chains below, sequenced in a study of blood T cell repertoires in COVID-19. The assay was immunoSEQ multiplex PCR, and TCRdb's table has in-frame clones only and misses some. The profile shows about 280,000 clones, 88% of them singletons. The specimen was PBMCs or T cells enriched from blood (not recorded which). These receptors all come from a woman aged 25-40 years who had recovered from COVID-19.

This rearrangement joins TRBV5-1 to TRBJ1-6; D may be TRBD1 (5 bases). The CDR3 consists of 14 residues. The V end was cut by 7 bases, the J end by 5 bases, with 13 bases between. CDR1 is SGHRS, CDR2 YFSETQ, per germline. CDR3 DNA sequence: TGCGCCAGCCGACCGACAGTGAATAATTCACCCCTCCACTTT. Translation gives CASRPTVNNSPLHF.

V is TRBV19 and J is TRBJ2-3; D might be TRBD2 (6 bases). Looked up from germline, CDR1 is LNHDA and CDR2 is SQIVND (reference sequence). V gave up 6 bases and J gave up 6 bases, with 16 bases separating them. This CDR3 is built from 14 residues. CDR3 DNA sequence: TGTGCCAGTAGCCTCGGGTCGGGGGTGGATACGCAGTATTTT. It translates to CASSLGSGVDTQYF.

The chain is built from TRBV4-1 and TRBJ2-3, with D possibly matching TRBD1 (5 bases). The CDR3 is 14 amino acids. CDR1 and CDR2 (germline): MGHRA, YSYEKL. V gave up 1 base and J gave up 8 bases, with 13 bases separating them. For the CDR3, the DNA is TGCGCCAGCAGCCAAGGCAGGGCCCTAGGTACGCAGTATTTT. As protein: CASSQGRALGTQYF.

J is TRBJ2-2 and V is TRBV5-1, with a possible D match to TRBD1 (6 bases). Between the trimmed V and J ends, which lost 2 bases and 1 base, there was a span of 15 bases. The CDR3 is 17 residues long. Germline CDR1 SGHRS, CDR2 YFSETQ. The CDR3 loop reads CASSFSGQRKNTGELFF. DNA of the CDR3: TGCGCCAGCAGCTTCTCAGGACAGCGGAAGAACACCGGGGAGCTGTTTTTT.

The rearrangement uses TRBV2 and TRBJ1-5; TRBD1 is a possible D gene (5 bases). The length of the CDR3 is 17 residues. V lost 5 bases to trimming and J lost 0 bases, with 17 bases between them. CDR1 is SNHLY, CDR2 FYNNEI, per germline. The CDR3 sequence is CASSYHLGADSNQPQHF. CDR3 sequence (DNA): TGTGCCAGCAGTTACCATCTTGGGGCAGATAGCAATCAGCCCCAGCATTTT.

This sequence joins TRBV6-5 and TRBJ1-1, with TRBD1 as a possible D gene (5 bases). Germline lookup yields CDR1 MNHEY and CDR2 SVGAGI. The CDR3 loop spans 14 amino acids. Trimming cost V 5 bases and J 11 bases, with 21 bases left between them. The DNA of the CDR3 is TGTGCCAGCAGTCAACTCGCCGGGGGGGGATACGCTTTCTTT. Translating gives CASSQLAGGGYAFF.

The chain has TRBV7-9 and TRBJ1-2; D gene uncertain. Between the trimmed V and J ends, which lost 3 bases and 1 base, there was a span of 6 bases. This CDR3 is 13 amino acids long. Germline V CDR1 and CDR2: SEHNR, FQNEAQ (reference sequence). This chain's CDR3 is CASSLEGNYGYTF. The CDR3 coding sequence is TGTGCCAGCAGCTTGGAGGGTAACTATGGCTACACCTTC.

In DNA form, the CDR3 reads TGTGCCAGCTCACGAGACGGACAGGATCAGCCCCAGCATTTT. Encoded protein: CASSRDGQDQPQHF. The rearrangement links TRBV18 to TRBJ1-5, with TRBD1 matching over 7 bases. The CDR3 extends over 14 amino acids. V shed 4 bases, J shed 5 bases, and the junction held 5 bases outside the gene matches. CDR1 KGHSH and CDR2 LQKENI come from the germline V gene.

The V gene is TRBV15, the J gene TRBJ1-4; tentative D call: TRBD1 (5 bases). V lost 3 bases and J 7 bases, leaving 18 bases between the germline ends. Germline V gives CDR1 LNHNV, CDR2 YYDKDF (reference sequence). This CDR3 comprises 16 residues. CDR3 nucleotides: TGTGCCACCAGCAGTGATCTGCTTCAGGGAGGTGAAAAACTGTTTTTT. Translation gives CATSSDLLQGGEKLFF.

The chain employs TRBV2 and TRBJ2-5; 15 bases line up with TRBD2. The CDR3 length is 21 residues. CDR1 and CDR2 from the germline V gene are SNHLY and FYNNEI. V was clipped by 2 bases and J by 3 bases; unmatched bases: 16. CDR3 sequence: CASSERTSGGANAFMKETQYF. DNA for the CDR3: TGTGCCAGCAGTGAACGGACTAGCGGGGGGGCCAACGCTTTCATGAAAGAGACCCAGTACTTC. Using reference TRBV2 and TRBJ2-5 for the parts outside the CDR3, the full variable domain is EPEVTQTPSHQVTQMGQEVILRCVPISNHLYFYWYRQILGQKVEFLVSFYNNEISEKSEIFDDQFSVERPDGSNFTLKIRSTKLEDSAMYFCASSERTSGGANAFMKETQYFGPGTRLLVL.

The chain links TRBV9 to TRBJ2-5; 7 bases align to TRBD1. Looked up from germline, CDR1 is SGDLS and CDR2 is YYNGEE. The CDR3 covers 16 residues. Trimming removed 4 bases from V and 2 bases from J; junction bases left unmatched: 11. This chain's CDR3 is CASSYSPTGIQETQYF. Written as DNA, the CDR3 is TGTGCCAGCAGCTACTCACCGACAGGGATTCAAGAGACCCAGTACTTC.

The genes are TRBV7-2 and TRBJ1-1, with 9 bases identical to TRBD1. The CDR3 length is 15 residues. Germline V lookup: CDR1 SGHTA, CDR2 FQGNSA. Losses at the gene ends were 4 bases for V and 4 bases for J; bases not matched to a gene: 7. The CDR3 spells CASSSAPGQGTEAFF. The CDR3 bases are TGTGCCAGCAGCTCCGCACCGGGACAGGGCACTGAAGCTTTCTTT.

The gene calls are TRBV19 and TRBJ2-2, with a weak D call TRBD1 (5 bases). This CDR3 has 14 residues. Deletions cut 1 base from V and 2 bases from J, with 5 bases between. CDR1 and CDR2 from the germline V gene are LNHDA and SQIVND (reference sequence). CDR3 bases: TGTGCCAGTAGTATAGGGGGCAACACCGGGGAGCTGTTTTTT. Protein sequence: CASSIGGNTGELFF.

V gene TRBV4-3 combines with J gene TRBJ2-2; a possible D gene is TRBD1 (6 bases). The CDR3 is 15 amino acids. V lost 0 bases, J lost 6 bases, and 11 bases lay in between. Germline assignment: CDR1 LGHNA and CDR2 YSLEER. CDR3 DNA sequence: TGCGCCAGCAGCCAAGACAGGGCAGGGGCCGGGGAGCTGTTTTTT. It codes for CASSQDRAGAGELFF.

This chain uses TRBV30 with TRBJ2-7, with 9 bases matching TRBD1. CDR1 and CDR2 (germline): GTSNPN, SVGIG (reference sequence). J was trimmed by 5 bases and V by 4 bases; bases with no gene match: 3. This CDR3 has 12 amino acids. CDR3 coding DNA: TGTGCCTGGACCACAGGGGGCAACGAGCAGTACTTC. It codes for CAWTTGGNEQYF.

The V call is TRBV5-4, the J call TRBJ1-4; 10 nucleotides match TRBD1. Germline V CDR1 and CDR2: SGHNT, YYREEE (reference sequence). This CDR3 contains 15 residues. Germline trimming cut 0 bases from V and 6 bases from J; bases unmatched to any gene: 2. CDR3 sequence: CASSLGTGGDEKLFF. CDR3 sequence (DNA): TGTGCCAGCAGCTTGGGGACAGGGGGGGATGAAAAACTGTTTTTT.

V is TRBV29-1 and J is TRBJ2-1, with 7 nucleotides matching TRBD2. V was pared by 7 bases and J by 8 bases, with 8 bases of the junction left unmatched. CDR3 length equals 12 residues. Germline CDR1 and CDR2: SQVTM and ANQGSEA. Here the CDR3 reads CSAPGEGYEQFF. The CDR3 DNA reads as TGCAGCGCCCCCGGGGAGGGATATGAGCAGTTCTTC.

The genes are TRBV19 and TRBJ1-1; 7 bases agree with TRBD1. This CDR3 is 12 amino acids long. CDR1 is LNHDA and CDR2 is SQIVND in the germline V gene (reference sequence). Trimming took 2 bases from V and 7 from J; bases not matched to a gene: 1. CDR3 nucleotide sequence: TGTGCCAGTAGTATATACAGGGGTGAAGCTTTCTTT. Protein product: CASSIYRGEAFF.

The CDR3 coding sequence is TGTGCCATTTCAAAAGGGACTAGCGGGGGACGGGAGTACTTC. Protein: CAISKGTSGGREYF. This chain uses TRBV2 with TRBJ2-5; 14 nucleotides align to TRBD2. The CDR3 has 14 residues. From germline, CDR1 is SNHLY and CDR2 FYNNEI. J lost 12 bases, V lost 10 bases, and 13 bases had no gene match.

The rearrangement joins TRBV29-1 to TRBJ1-1, with TRBD1 matching 9 bases. V shed 8 bases, J shed 2 bases, and the junction held 6 bases outside the gene matches. The CDR3 extends over 13 amino acids. From germline, CDR1 is SQVTM and CDR2 ANQGSEA. The CDR3 DNA is TGCAGCCATCGGGACAGGGTAAACACTGAAGCTTTCTTT. Residues: CSHRDRVNTEAFF.

The V gene is TRBV28, the J gene TRBJ1-2; 9 nucleotides align to TRBD1. V trimming: 5 bases; J trimming: 3 bases; junction bases outside the gene matches: 7. Germline CDR1 is MDHEN and CDR2 is SYDVKM. The CDR3 totals 15 residues. CDR3 loop: CASSPLTGGYYGYTF. The CDR3 region has the DNA TGTGCCAGCAGTCCCCTGACAGGGGGGTACTATGGCTACACCTTC.

The sample holds a few counts of this clone. The chain joins TRBV9 to TRBJ1-2; 7 positions agree with TRBD1. In germline, CDR1 is SGDLS, CDR2 YYNGEE. The CDR3 consists of 13 residues. V dropped 0 bases and J dropped 4; count of bases not matched to a gene: 0. CDR3 nucleotides: TGTGCCAGCAGCGTAGCAGGGGGCTATGGCTACACCTTC. It yields the protein CASSVAGGYGYTF.

The chain carries TRBV7-9 and TRBJ2-2; 12 bases line up with TRBD2. The V gene's germline CDR1 is SEHNR and CDR2 FQNEAQ (reference sequence). With 6 bases clipped from V and 1 base from J, the junction kept 3 bases outside the gene matches. This CDR3 has 16 amino acids. DNA of the CDR3: TGTGCCAGCAGGTCACTAGCGGGAGGGAACACCGGGGAGCTGTTTTTT. Its protein product is CASRSLAGGNTGELFF.

CDR3 coding DNA: TGTGCCAGCAGCCCCCGGACAGGGGTAAACACTGAAGCTTTCTTT. This codes for CASSPRTGVNTEAFF. V gene TRBV9 combines with J gene TRBJ1-1; TRBD1 matches 9 bases. In germline, CDR1 is SGDLS, CDR2 YYNGEE. The trim removed 4 bases at V and 2 bases at J, leaving 6 bases unmatched. The CDR3 sequence is 15 residues long.